A few counts support the clone carrying this T cell receptor (beta chain). Its antigen remains unknown. Repertoires were generated with immunoSEQ multiplex PCR, while TCRdb's copy carries only in-frame clones and drops some. Of about 130,000 clones in the sample, approximately 91% were seen once. The data were taken from a study of cytomegalovirus exposure and HLA in healthy donors. The study's findings and limits: Through in vitro validation, three CMV-associated chains were shown to be specific for CMV antigens.

The V gene end was trimmed by 4 bases and the J gene end by 10 bases; junction bases not matched to a gene: 23. This CDR3 spans 18 amino acids. Germline CDR1 SEHNR, CDR2 FQNEAQ (reference sequence). This receptor was taken from a woman younger than 30 in good health and CMV-seronegative. The rearrangement uses TRBV7-9 and TRBJ2-3, with TRBD1 matching 7 bases. The specimen was PBMCs. CDR3 in amino acids: CASSSPETRDRAQGAQYF. CDR3 DNA: TGTGCCAGCAGCTCCCCCGAGACCCGGGACAGAGCTCAGGGGGCGCAGTATTTT.